This is a list of T cell receptor beta chains from one sample in a study of blood T cell repertoires in COVID-19. TCRdb's copy holds only in-frame clones and misses some; the assay was immunoSEQ multiplex PCR. The sample contains around 330,000 clones, around 90% of which appear only once. Sequenced material: PBMCs or T cells enriched from blood (not recorded which). These receptors all stem from a woman between 18 and 29 years old who had recovered from COVID-19. CDR3s include the opening cysteine and the closing phenylalanine or tryptophan. D genes are given only for firm matches. Expanded clones get a size class; other rows say once, few or many, or leave the size out.

d_call j_call v_call clone_size cdr3_nt cdr3_aa
TRBD1 TRBJ2-1 TRBV9 NA TGTGCCAGCAGTGGGTCGCTTGGGACAGGCTATGCTCAGCCAATTCGGTTCTTC CASSGSLGTGYAQPIRFF
NA TRBJ1-2 TRBV7-3 NA TGTGCCAGCAGCCCCTCCGCCGCCGGGGACTATGGCTACACCTTC CASSPSAAGDYGYTF
NA TRBJ1-4 TRBV4-1 NA TGCGCCAGCAGAGACACAAGCGGGGGTGAAAAACTGTTTTTT CASRDTSGGEKLFF
NA TRBJ2-6 TRBV5-1 NA TGCGCCAGCAGCTTGAGAGGGGGCTCTGGGGCCAACGTCCTGACTTTC CASSLRGGSGANVLTF
TRBD1 TRBJ1-1 TRBV3-1/TRBV3-2 NA TGTGCCAGCAGCCAAGGGACAGGGTTCACTGAAGCTTTCTTT CASSQGTGFTEAFF
TRBD1 TRBJ2-7 TRBV28 NA TGTGCCAGCAGCTCGCTACCCACAGGGGGTCCCTACGAGCAGTACTTC CASSSLPTGGPYEQYF
NA TRBJ1-2 TRBV28 NA TGTGCCAGCACCCCAATCGGGGGCGGGGGGATTGCCTATGGCTACACCTTC CASTPIGGGGIAYGYTF
NA TRBJ1-6 TRBV9 NA TGTGCCAGCAGCGTAGGTGCAGGGGATAATTCACCCCTCCACTTT CASSVGAGDNSPLHF
NA TRBJ1-6 TRBV2 once TGTGCCAGCAGTTTTAACTCGCAGGTCCCCCTCCACTTT CASSFNSQVPLHF
TRBD1 TRBJ1-6 TRBV28 NA TGTGCCAGCAGTCCGTGGACAGGGAACTATAATTCACCCCTCCACTTT CASSPWTGNYNSPLHF
TRBD2 TRBJ2-3 TRBV19 NA TGTGCCAGTAGTGAGGCGGGGGGACCCAGCACAGATACGCAGTATTTT CASSEAGGPSTDTQYF
NA TRBJ1-2 TRBV27 NA TGTGCCAGCAGACTTCGCCCCGGGACAACCTATGGCTACACCTTC CASRLRPGTTYGYTF
TRBD1 TRBJ2-5 TRBV27 NA TGTGCCAGCAGTTTTGCAGGGGGCGCAGGCGGGGAGACCCAGTACTTC CASSFAGGAGGETQYF
NA TRBJ2-7 TRBV19 NA TGTGCCAGTAGTCGGACAAGCTCCTACGAGCAGTACTTC CASSRTSSYEQYF
TRBD1 TRBJ1-1 TRBV5-1 few TGCGCCAGCAGCTTGGCACCCTGGACAGGGGCGAACACTGAAGCTTTCTTT CASSLAPWTGANTEAFF
TRBD2 TRBJ2-5 TRBV2 NA TGTGCCAGCACCCAAAGACTAGCGGGAGGGGAAGAGACCCAGTACTTC CASTQRLAGGEETQYF
NA TRBJ2-1 TRBV5-1 NA TGCGCCAGCAGCCTCCCCCGGGCGGGGGCCTTCAATGAGCAGTTCTTC CASSLPRAGAFNEQFF
TRBD2 TRBJ2-7 TRBV5-1 NA TGCGCCAGCAGCTTGTTACTAGCGGGAGGCGAGCAGTACTTC CASSLLLAGGEQYF
NA TRBJ2-3 TRBV7-9 NA TGTGCCAGCAGCTTGGGGGGATGGGGCACAGATACGCAGTATTTT CASSLGGWGTDTQYF
NA TRBJ1-4 TRBV28 NA TGTGCCAGCAGTTTCCGGCGGGCTGATGAAAAACTGTTTTTT CASSFRRADEKLFF
TRBD1 TRBJ1-2 TRBV19 NA TGTGCCAGTAGTATCCAGGTGGGACAGAACTATGGCTACACCTTC CASSIQVGQNYGYTF
TRBD1 TRBJ2-7 TRBV13 few TGTGCCAGCAGCACGACAGGGGGCGAGCAGTACTTC CASSTTGGEQYF
NA TRBJ1-1 TRBV27 once TGTGCCAGCTCCCTGGCACAGGTGAACACTGAAGCTTTCTTT CASSLAQVNTEAFF
TRBD2 TRBJ2-5 TRBV5-4 once TGTGCCAGCACGCTAGCGGGAGAAGAGACCCAGTACTTC CASTLAGEETQYF
TRBD1 TRBJ1-6 TRBV7-2 few TGTGCCAGCAGCTCGGACAGGATTAATTCACCCCTCCACTTT CASSSDRINSPLHF
TRBD1 TRBJ1-6 TRBV6-5 few TGTGCCAGCAGAGGCGGGACAGCCTATAATTCACCCCTCCACTTT CASRGGTAYNSPLHF
NA TRBJ1-1 TRBV6-2/TRBV6-3 NA TGTGCCAGCAGTCACCTATTTGGGGGGGCGAACACTGAAGCTTTCTTT CASSHLFGGANTEAFF
NA TRBJ2-5 TRBV7-2 NA TGTGCCAGCAGCTTAGTATTGGTGTCGGCGAGGCATAGCCAAGAGACCCAGTACTTC CASSLVLVSARHSQETQYF
NA TRBJ1-6 TRBV2 NA TGTGCCAGCAGGGCGACAGCCTCCGCCAGCAATTCACCCCTCCACTTT CASRATASASNSPLHF
NA TRBJ2-1 TRBV18 NA TGTGCCAGCTCACCGTTCGGGGGTAGCTCCTACAATGAGCAGTTCTTC CASSPFGGSSYNEQFF
NA TRBJ2-7 TRBV4-2 NA TGTGCCAGCAGCCAAGACAACCCCGGGGAGCAGTACTTC CASSQDNPGEQYF
TRBD1 TRBJ1-1 TRBV6-2/TRBV6-3 NA TGTGCCAGCAGTTACTCGATTGCTTTTTGGGACAGTAACACTGAAGCTTTCTTT CASSYSIAFWDSNTEAFF
NA TRBJ1-1 TRBV5-1 NA TGCGCCAGCAGCTCCGACGGCGGGAACGGAGCTTTCTTT CASSSDGGNGAFF
NA TRBJ1-3 TRBV2 NA TGTGCCAGCAGCGGTACGGAGGTCTCTGGAAACACCATATATTTT CASSGTEVSGNTIYF
TRBD2 TRBJ2-1 TRBV19 NA TGTGCCAGTAGTACGAAGACTAGCGGGGTATACAATGAGCAGTTCTTC CASSTKTSGVYNEQFF
NA TRBJ1-1 TRBV7-8 NA TGTGCCAGCAGCTTAGCGGCGGTGAACACTGAAGCTTTCTTT CASSLAAVNTEAFF
TRBD2 TRBJ2-5 TRBV3-1/TRBV3-2 once TGTGCCAGCAGCCAAGCACTTTTCCGGGACTACGACCCAGAGACCCAGTACTTC CASSQALFRDYDPETQYF
TRBD1 TRBJ1-1 TRBV19 NA TGTGCCAGTAGTCTGGACAGGGCGAGCACTGAAGCTTTCTTT CASSLDRASTEAFF
TRBD2 TRBJ2-1 TRBV5-1 once TGCGCCAGCAGCTTTTGGGGGGGGACCAGCTCCTACAATGAGCAGTTCTTC CASSFWGGTSSYNEQFF
NA TRBJ2-5 TRBV4-2 NA TGTGCCAGCAGCCAAGATCTTCGGGAGACCCAGTACTTC CASSQDLRETQYF
TRBD1 TRBJ2-5 TRBV5-1 few TGCGCCAGCAGCTTGGGACAGGGGGGAGAGACCCAGTACTTC CASSLGQGGETQYF
TRBD2 TRBJ2-7 TRBV7-2 NA TGTGCCAGCAGCCTCATCGTCGGAGGCGGGAGAGCCTACGAGCAGTACTTC CASSLIVGGGRAYEQYF
NA TRBJ1-1 TRBV6-5 NA TGTGCCAGCAGCACTACGGGGGAGGCAGCGAAAACTTTCTTT CASSTTGEAAKTFF
TRBD1 TRBJ1-4 TRBV23-1 once TGCGCCAGCAGCAGGGGACAGATTGCAACTAATGAAAAACTGTTTTTT CASSRGQIATNEKLFF
TRBD1 TRBJ1-5 TRBV19 NA TGTGCCAGTAGTATAGAAGGCCGGGACAGTTATAGCAATCAGCCCCAGCATTTT CASSIEGRDSYSNQPQHF
TRBD1 TRBJ2-7 TRBV6-6 NA TGTGCCAGCACCCTCGACAGGGTTTACGAGCAGTACTTC CASTLDRVYEQYF
TRBD2 TRBJ2-1 TRBV5-1 NA TGCGCCAGCAGCGAGGGTGCGGGAGGGTACAATGAGCAGTTCTTC CASSEGAGGYNEQFF
TRBD1 TRBJ1-2 TRBV3-1/TRBV3-2 NA TGTGCCAGCAGCCAAGAAGGGACAGGGCCTTATGGCTACACCTTC CASSQEGTGPYGYTF
TRBD2 TRBJ2-3 TRBV3-1/TRBV3-2 NA TGTGCCAGCAGCTATACTAGCGGGGGCACAGATACGCAGTATTTT CASSYTSGGTDTQYF
TRBD2 TRBJ2-7 TRBV5-6 NA TGTGCCAGCAGCTATAGCGGGCTGAGCTACGAGCAGTACTTC CASSYSGLSYEQYF
NA TRBJ1-2 TRBV7-9 NA TGTGCCAGCAGCTCCCCCCGAGACATCGATGGCTACACCTTC CASSSPRDIDGYTF
TRBD1 TRBJ1-2 TRBV4-3 NA TGCGCCAGCAGCCAAGGGAGTAACAGGGGTGGCTACACCTTC CASSQGSNRGGYTF
NA TRBJ2-1 TRBV27 NA TGTGCCAGCAGTTTATTGACTCCCACTGAGCAGTTCTTC CASSLLTPTEQFF
NA TRBJ1-2 TRBV7-2 NA TGTGCCAGCAGCTTACTGACAGCGTATGGCTACACCTTC CASSLLTAYGYTF
NA TRBJ2-1 TRBV5-4 NA TGTGCCAGCAGCCCCATCGGGGAACCGCTCCTTGACAATGAGCAGTTCTTC CASSPIGEPLLDNEQFF